The 24 T cell receptor beta chains listed next were all sequenced from one sample in a study of shared T cell receptors in the human thymus. Measured with immunoSEQ multiplex PCR; TCRdb has only the in-frame clones, and not every one. Of about 710,000 clones listed, 70% to 90% are singletons. The same data also contributed to another study, on human thymus T cells.

Sequenced sample: thymocytes. The receptors were sampled from a boy under two years old with a congenital heart defect.

The rearrangement joins TRBV7-2 to TRBJ2-7; D remains ambiguous. V lost 5 bases, J lost 3 bases, and 5 bases lay in between. The CDR3 spans 11 residues. Germline CDR1 SGHTA, CDR2 FQGNSA. Written as DNA, the CDR3 is TGTGCCAGCAGCGTAAACTACGAGCAGTACTTC. Translation gives CASSVNYEQYF.

This chain uses TRBV7-2 with TRBJ1-2; D gene unclear. V was trimmed by 4 bases and J by 7 bases, leaving 31 bases between them. The CDR3 is 19 amino acids. In germline, CDR1 is SGHTA, CDR2 FQGNSA. The CDR3 sequence: CASSSYWVQAEGLHFGYTF. The CDR3 nucleotides read TGTGCCAGCAGCTCGTATTGGGTGCAGGCTGAAGGCCTTCACTTTGGCTACACCTTC.

J is TRBJ2-1 and V is TRBV28; D is uncertain. The ends were cut back, 8 bases at V and 9 bases at J, with 5 bases in the middle. The CDR3 has 9 residues. Per germline, CDR1 MDHEN and CDR2 SYDVKM. The CDR3 region has the DNA TGTGCCAGCGGGCGTGAGCAGTTCTTC. This translates into CASGREQFF.

The chain joins TRBV5-5 to TRBJ2-7; 10 bases match TRBD1. Germline V gene data show CDR1 as SGHKS and CDR2 as YYEKEE (reference sequence). The CDR3 has 15 residues. V shed 4 bases, J shed 5 bases, and the junction held 9 bases outside the gene matches. The CDR3 protein is CASSPPGQGLDEQYF. Here the CDR3 DNA reads TGTGCCAGCAGCCCGCCGGGACAGGGGCTGGACGAGCAGTACTTC.

The chain couples TRBV5-1 to TRBJ1-6, with D perhaps TRBD1 (5 bases). The CDR3 runs 16 residues. Trimming left V 4 bases short and J 0 bases short, with 11 bases between. Germline V gene sequence: CDR1 SGHRS, CDR2 YFSETQ. The CDR3 DNA reads TGCGCCAGCAGCGCGAGACAGAGCTCCTATAATTCACCCCTCCACTTT. Its translation is CASSARQSSYNSPLHF. The complete variable domain, with remaining parts taken from reference TRBV5-1 and TRBJ1-6, reads KAGVTQTPRYLIKTRGQQVTLSCSPISGHRSVSWYQQTPGQGLQFLFEYFSETQRNKGNFPGRFSGRQFSNSRSEMNVSTLELGDSALYLCASSARQSSYNSPLHFGNGTRLTVT.

The gene calls are TRBV7-2 and TRBJ2-1; a possible D gene is TRBD2 (5 bases). This CDR3 is built from 14 residues. Per germline, CDR1 SGHTA and CDR2 FQGNSA. Trimming took 1 base from V and 9 from J, leaving 13 bases between them. Here the CDR3 DNA reads TGTGCCAGCAGCTTAGTTCCGCCTGAGGGTGAGCAGTTCTTC. It specifies CASSLVPPEGEQFF.

The CDR3 DNA follows: TGTGCCAGCATCAAACATCCCCACGGGGGAGAGACCCAGTACTTC. Its translation is CASIKHPHGGETQYF. J is TRBJ2-5 and V is TRBV2, with D possibly matching TRBD2 (6 bases). Between the trimmed V and J ends, which lost 7 bases and 4 bases, there was a span of 19 bases. Germline values: CDR1 SNHLY, CDR2 FYNNEI. This CDR3 is built from 15 residues.

This chain uses TRBV5-1 with TRBJ1-2, with 11 nucleotides matching TRBD1. CDR3 size: 17 residues. Looked up from germline, CDR1 is SGHRS and CDR2 is YFSETQ. V was clipped by 2 bases and J by 5 bases; unmatched bases: 11. The CDR3 DNA follows: TGCGCCAGCAGCTTTTTGTCCCGGACAGGGGGCCGGTATGGCTACACCTTC. This translates into CASSFLSRTGGRYGYTF.

The chain is built from TRBV27 and TRBJ2-5; the match to TRBD2 covers 12 bases. V trimming: 5 bases; J trimming: 6 bases; junction bases outside the gene matches: 13. Germline values: CDR1 MNHEY, CDR2 SMNVEV (reference sequence). The CDR3 is made up of 17 amino acids. This CDR3 reads CASSATGLAGPKKTQYF. The CDR3 nucleotides read TGTGCCAGCAGTGCCACGGGACTAGCGGGCCCTAAAAAGACCCAGTACTTC.

V is TRBV5-4 and J is TRBJ1-1; 9 bases line up with TRBD1. With 6 bases clipped from V and 0 bases from J, the junction kept 21 bases outside the gene matches. Germline loops: CDR1 SGHNT, CDR2 YYREEE (reference sequence). The CDR3 covers 20 residues. The CDR3 here is CASIHLPGTGPSNMNTEAFF. CDR3 DNA: TGTGCCAGCATCCACCTTCCCGGGACAGGGCCCTCAAATATGAACACTGAAGCTTTCTTT.

This chain uses TRBV4-2 with TRBJ2-7; 9 bases line up with TRBD2. The CDR3 length is 15 residues. CDR1 and CDR2 from the germline V gene are LGHNA and YNFKEQ. The trim removed 1 base at V and 5 bases at J, leaving 6 bases unmatched. CDR3 DNA: TGTGCCAGCAGCCAAGGGCTAGCGGGGTGGGACGAGCAGTACTTC. Translating gives CASSQGLAGWDEQYF.

V is TRBV28 and J is TRBJ2-1, with 7 bases that match TRBD2. CDR3 length equals 13 residues. Germline V CDR1 and CDR2: MDHEN, SYDVKM. V was clipped by 6 bases and J by 10 bases; unmatched bases: 9. In DNA, the CDR3 is TGTGCCAGCAGGGGGGAGGGCCCTCGCGAGCAGTTCTTC. Translated, it gives CASRGEGPREQFF.

The rearrangement uses TRBV4-3 and TRBJ1-6; the D is unclear. This CDR3 spans 13 amino acids. The germline V gene encodes CDR1 LGHNA and CDR2 YSLEER. The V gene lost 3 bases and the J gene lost 8 bases, with 8 bases spanning the gap. CDR3 in DNA: TGCGCCAGCAGCCACGACTGGTATTCACCCCTCCACTTT. This gives the protein CASSHDWYSPLHF.

The table lists this clone with a count of one. This chain uses TRBV12-5 with TRBJ1-1; D is ambiguous. Looked up from germline, CDR1 is LGHNT and CDR2 is FRNRAP. This CDR3 is built from 19 residues. The V end was cut by 2 bases, the J end by 1 base, with 23 bases between. This CDR3 is CASGLYGGRPGKENTEAFF. CDR3 coding DNA: TGTGCTAGTGGTTTGTACGGAGGGAGGCCGGGTAAGGAGAACACTGAAGCTTTCTTT.

V usage is TRBV15 and J usage is TRBJ1-1; D is possibly TRBD1 (5 bases). Trimming took off 0 bases at V and 3 bases at J, with 32 bases between the two ends. This CDR3 comprises 22 residues. Germline V gene lookup returns CDR1 LNHNV and CDR2 YYDKDF (reference sequence). CDR3 sequence: CATSRDLRTFRQGPFLDTEAFF. The CDR3 DNA follows: TGTGCCACCAGCAGAGATCTTAGGACCTTTCGCCAGGGCCCTTTTCTCGACACTGAAGCTTTCTTT.

V is TRBV28 and J is TRBJ1-5; unclear D gene. CDR1 and CDR2 from the germline V gene are MDHEN and SYDVKM. V lost 3 bases, J lost 6 bases, and 18 bases lay in between. This CDR3 is 16 amino acids long. The CDR3 bases are TGTGCCAGCAGTTTCCGGCAGGAGGTTGGTGTTCAGCCCCAGCATTTT. Protein product: CASSFRQEVGVQPQHF.

V is TRBV19 and J is TRBJ1-5; the match to TRBD1 covers 8 bases. With 0 bases clipped from V and 7 bases from J, the junction kept 8 bases outside the gene matches. Germline lookup yields CDR1 LNHDA and CDR2 SQIVND (reference sequence). This CDR3 contains 16 residues. The DNA of the CDR3 is TGTGCCAGTAGTATAGATCCCAGGGGGCGATGGCAGCCCCAGCATTTT. Translation: CASSIDPRGRWQPQHF.

The V gene is TRBV5-5, the J gene TRBJ2-7; D might be TRBD2 (5 bases). CDR3 size: 14 residues. Germline V gene sequence: CDR1 SGHKS, CDR2 YYEKEE (reference sequence). V lost 2 bases, J lost 2 bases, and 11 bases lay in between. The CDR3 is CASSFSGSPYEQYF. CDR3 DNA: TGTGCCAGCAGCTTCAGCGGCAGTCCCTACGAGCAGTACTTC.

The chain links TRBV30 to TRBJ2-6, with TRBD1 matching over 8 bases. V gave up 8 bases and J gave up 0 bases; unmatched junction bases: 9. Germline V gene data show CDR1 as GTSNPN and CDR2 as SVGIG (reference sequence). This CDR3 is 16 amino acids long. The CDR3 nucleotides read TGTGCCGTCCGGACAGGGCTACTCTCTGGGGCCAACGTCCTGACTTTC. Translated, it gives CAVRTGLLSGANVLTF.

With regard to this clone: This sample also contains other DNA sequences that code for the same CDR3. This sequence joins TRBV28 and TRBJ1-2; perhaps TRBD1 as D (5 bases). Looked up from germline, CDR1 is MDHEN and CDR2 is SYDVKM. Trimming cost V 3 bases and J 5 bases, with 7 bases left between them. CDR3 length equals 12 residues. This CDR3 is CASSLGGYGYTF. CDR3 bases: TGTGCCAGCAGTTTGGGGGGGTATGGCTACACCTTC.

The V and J genes are TRBV28 and TRBJ2-7; TRBD2 might be the D (5 bases). V was cut by 2 bases and J by 7 bases, with 9 bases left in between. Looked up from germline, CDR1 is MDHEN and CDR2 is SYDVKM. CDR3 length equals 12 residues. CDR3 bases: TGTGCCAGCAGTTTACGGGGTCGGGAGCAGTACTTC. This encodes CASSLRGREQYF.

The chain uses TRBV11-2 and TRBJ2-3; no firm D call. The CDR3 spans 13 residues. The V and J ends lost 8 bases and 4 bases respectively, with 13 bases between them. The germline V gene encodes CDR1 SGHAT and CDR2 FQNNGV. The CDR3 protein is CASAVVASDTQYF. The CDR3 DNA is TGTGCCAGCGCCGTAGTAGCCTCAGATACGCAGTATTTT.

V is TRBV4-3 and J is TRBJ1-3, with 7 positions matching TRBD1. Trimming cost V 0 bases and J 0 bases; bases outside gene matches: 2. Per germline, CDR1 LGHNA and CDR2 YSLEER. The CDR3 is 16 residues long. The CDR3 DNA reads as TGCGCCAGCAGCCAAGATCGGGACAGCTCTGGAAACACCATATATTTT. This gives the protein CASSQDRDSSGNTIYF.

This chain connects TRBV27 to TRBJ1-2; the D gene is possibly TRBD1 (5 bases). The germline V gene has CDR1 MNHEY and CDR2 SMNVEV (reference sequence). V shed 6 bases and J shed 4 bases, with 15 bases lying between them. The CDR3 length is 14 residues. The CDR3 coding sequence is TGTGCCAGCAGCTTGAATGGGGCGAGCTATGGCTACACCTTC. Protein product: CASSLNGASYGYTF.